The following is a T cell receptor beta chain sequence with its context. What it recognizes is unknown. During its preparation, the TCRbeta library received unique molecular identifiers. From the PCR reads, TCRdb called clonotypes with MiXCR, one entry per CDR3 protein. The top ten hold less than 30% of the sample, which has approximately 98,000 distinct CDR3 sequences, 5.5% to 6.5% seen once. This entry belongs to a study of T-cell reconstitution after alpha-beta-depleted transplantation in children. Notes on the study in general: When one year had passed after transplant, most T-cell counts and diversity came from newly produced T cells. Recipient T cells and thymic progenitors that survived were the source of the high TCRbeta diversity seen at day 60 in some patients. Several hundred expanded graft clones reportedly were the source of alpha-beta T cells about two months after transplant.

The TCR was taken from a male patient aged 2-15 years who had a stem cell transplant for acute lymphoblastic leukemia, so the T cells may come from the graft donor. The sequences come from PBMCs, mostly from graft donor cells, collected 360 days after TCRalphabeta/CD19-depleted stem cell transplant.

The CDR3 region is CASSFRGRAMVDTQYF. The CDR3 DNA sequence: TGTGCCAGCAGCTTCCGCGGGAGGGCCATGGTAGATACGCAGTATTTT. This chain links TRBV7-9 with TRBJ2-3; 9 nucleotides line up with TRBD2. Looked up from germline, CDR1 is SEHNR and CDR2 is FQNEAQ (reference sequence). The CDR3 contains 16 residues. The junction had 9 bases not matched to a gene; V was cut back by 3 bases and J by 5 bases.